This entry lists 28 T cell receptor beta chains sequenced from one sample in a study of cytomegalovirus exposure and HLA in healthy donors (dated by TCRdb to between 2016 and 2019). Preparation of the library involved the immunoSEQ multiplex PCR assay. The multiplex PCR relied on a mix of 60 forward primers for TCR Vbeta segments and 13 reverse primers for TCR Jbeta segments. Here the immuneACCESS table is served through TCRdb, limited to in-frame sequences with V and J called. Missing clones are a known gap in these copies; in checked studies unresolved V genes cover under half, and the rest lacks a known reason. This sample gives some 250,000 clones in total; 82% of them show up just once. 5% to 6.5% of the sample comes from the top ten. Material for sequencing was PBMCs. The receptor source for this set is a middle-aged woman in good health and CMV-seropositive.

The chain has TRBV15 and TRBJ2-7; TRBD1 matches at 7 bases. The CDR3 is 14 residues long. J gave up 3 bases and V 4 bases, and 6 bases lay outside the gene matches. Germline V gives CDR1 LNHNV, CDR2 YYDKDF (reference sequence). The CDR3 coding sequence is TGTGCCACCAGCACTAGACAGGGTCACTACGAGCAGTACTTC. It translates to CATSTRQGHYEQYF. Full variable domain (remainder filled in from reference TRBV15 and TRBJ2-7): DAMVIQNPRYQVTQFGKPVTLSCSQTLNHNVMYWYQQKSSQAPKLLFHYYDKDFNNEADTPDNFQSRRPNTSFCFLDIRSPGLGDTAMYLCATSTRQGHYEQYFGPGTRLTVT.

This chain uses TRBV10-3 with TRBJ2-7; 7 bases match TRBD2. V dropped 6 bases and J dropped 9; count of bases not matched to a gene: 8. The CDR3 has 12 residues. In germline, CDR1 is ENHRY, CDR2 SYGVKD. Here the CDR3 reads CAISRDYPRQYF. The DNA of the CDR3 is TGTGCCATCAGCCGGGACTACCCCAGGCAGTACTTC.

The V and J genes are TRBV9 and TRBJ1-2; the match to TRBD1 covers 7 bases. Germline lookup yields CDR1 SGDLS and CDR2 YYNGEE. This CDR3 comprises 16 residues. V shed 0 bases, J shed 14 bases, and the junction held 19 bases outside the gene matches. As DNA, the CDR3 is TGTGCCAGCAGCGTAGTTGGACAGGACCCTTCTCTAGGGGGGACCTTC. This sequence encodes CASSVVGQDPSLGGTF.

The CDR3 DNA reads as TGTGCCAGCAGCTGGGGCGGACTAGCGGGAGGGACGGAGTACTTC. Translating it yields CASSWGGLAGGTEYF. The chain recombines TRBV5-4 with TRBJ2-7, with TRBD2 matching over 15 bases. The CDR3 length is 15 residues. Germline V CDR1 and CDR2: SGHNT, YYREEE (reference sequence). V lost 3 bases to trimming and J lost 11 bases; unmatched junction nucleotides: 9.

J is TRBJ1-6 and V is TRBV6-6; TRBD1 aligns across 9 bases. CDR1 is MNHNY, CDR2 SVGAGI, per germline (reference sequence). This CDR3 is built from 16 residues. Germline trimming cut 5 bases from V and 7 bases from J; bases unmatched to any gene: 9. CDR3 region: CASSRYPGQGNSPLHF. CDR3 DNA sequence: TGTGCCAGCAGTCGCTATCCGGGACAGGGAAATTCACCCCTCCACTTT.

The chain recombines TRBV19 with TRBJ2-3; TRBD2 matches at 9 bases. The CDR3 length is 14 residues. CDR1 is LNHDA and CDR2 is SQIVND in the germline V gene (reference sequence). Unmatched junction bases numbered 1, after V lost 6 bases and J lost 0 bases. CDR3 bases: TGTGCCAGTAGAACTAGCGGGAGCACAGATACGCAGTATTTT. Protein sequence: CASRTSGSTDTQYF.

CDR3 protein: CARSVPVGAGNQPQHF. CDR3 coding DNA: TGTGCCAGAAGCGTTCCGGTGGGGGCTGGGAATCAGCCCCAGCATTTT. The chain couples TRBV5-3 to TRBJ1-5, with D possibly being TRBD1 (6 bases). TRBV5-3 falls under the ORF class, with uncertain function. CDR3 size: 16 residues. V gave up 4 bases and J gave up 4 bases, with 18 bases separating them.

The chain uses TRBV30 and TRBJ1-1; D perhaps matches TRBD1 (5 bases). Trimming stripped 5 bases from V and 2 bases from J, with 12 bases between. Germline V CDR1 and CDR2: GTSNPN, SVGIG (reference sequence). CDR3 length equals 13 residues. The CDR3 protein is CAWGSQGNTEAFF. In nucleotides, the CDR3 is TGTGCCTGGGGCTCTCAGGGTAACACTGAAGCTTTCTTT.

The chain is built from TRBV19 and TRBJ1-1; 10 positions agree with TRBD1. The germline V gene encodes CDR1 LNHDA and CDR2 SQIVND (reference sequence). The V gene end was trimmed by 6 bases and the J gene end by 4 bases; junction bases not matched to a gene: 8. This CDR3 region has 15 residues. Here the CDR3 DNA reads TGTGCCAGTAGCCCACACCGGACAGGGGGCACTGAAGCTTTCTTT. Translated: CASSPHRTGGTEAFF.

The chain combines TRBV10-3 with TRBJ1-1; D not certain. V was clipped by 3 bases and J by 1 base, with 6 bases between them. The CDR3 sequence is 13 residues long. Germline CDR1 reads ENHRY; CDR2 reads SYGVKD. The CDR3 loop is CAISDPKNTEAFF. The CDR3 DNA sequence: TGTGCCATCAGTGATCCCAAGAACACTGAAGCTTTCTTT.

The chain employs TRBV11-2 and TRBJ2-7; possible D gene TRBD2, 5 bases. The V gene lost 5 bases and the J gene lost 1 base, with 12 bases spanning the gap. CDR3 length: 14 amino acids. The germline V gene has CDR1 SGHAT and CDR2 FQNNGV. DNA for the CDR3: TGTGCCAGCAGCCTAGCCTGGCAGTCCTACGAGCAGTACTTC. This gives the protein CASSLAWQSYEQYF.

This clone was detected only once. V gene TRBV4-2 combines with J gene TRBJ1-5; a weak D match, TRBD1 (6 bases). V dropped 5 bases and J dropped 4 bases, with 12 bases sitting between them. The CDR3 consists of 14 residues. Germline V gene sequence: CDR1 LGHNA, CDR2 YNFKEQ. The CDR3 DNA sequence: TGTGCCAGCAGCAAAGGGGGAGGGAATCAGCCCCAGCATTTT. Translating it yields CASSKGGGNQPQHF.

The rearrangement uses TRBV11-2 and TRBJ2-1, with a weak D call TRBD2 (5 bases). The length of the CDR3 is 15 residues. Trimming took off 5 bases at V and 5 bases at J, with 16 bases between the two ends. Germline V gene lookup returns CDR1 SGHAT and CDR2 FQNNGV. The CDR3 DNA reads as TGTGCCAGCAGCCCACTGACGGGGATCGACAATGAGCAGTTCTTC. This gives the protein CASSPLTGIDNEQFF.

J is TRBJ2-7 and V is TRBV19, with a possible D match to TRBD2 (5 bases). CDR3 length: 13 amino acids. Trimming shortened V by 4 bases and J by 5 bases, and 12 bases separated the two germline ends. Germline CDR1 LNHDA, CDR2 SQIVND (reference sequence). The CDR3 region has the DNA TGTGCCAGTAGTAATTTTGGGCGGGACGAGCAGTACTTC. Protein: CASSNFGRDEQYF.

The sample holds a few counts of this clone. The chain joins TRBV6-1 to TRBJ2-1; TRBD2 matches 9 bases. CDR3 length equals 15 residues. With V trimmed by 4 bases and J by 3 bases, 4 bases remained unmatched. Germline V gene data show CDR1 as MNHNS and CDR2 as SASEGT. CDR3 amino acids: CASSAVSGSYNEQFF. The CDR3 DNA is TGTGCCAGCAGTGCGGTTAGCGGGAGCTACAATGAGCAGTTCTTC.

This chain joins TRBV19 and TRBJ1-5, with TRBD1 matching over 8 bases. J was trimmed by 6 bases and V by 1 base; bases with no gene match: 8. The CDR3 has 16 residues. From germline, CDR1 is LNHDA and CDR2 SQIVND (reference sequence). CDR3 bases: TGTGCCAGTAGTATAGCGCAGGGGGCGACGGGTCAGCCCCAGCATTTT. It specifies CASSIAQGATGQPQHF.

This chain uses TRBV5-4 with TRBJ1-2; the D is unclear. This CDR3 is built from 18 residues. Trimming left V 5 bases short and J 6 bases short, with 29 bases between. Germline CDR1 SGHNT, CDR2 YYREEE (reference sequence). In nucleotides, the CDR3 is TGTGCCAGCAGTAGTTGGTTTAAACCGCGAACCTCATTAGATGGCTACACCTTC. Its translation: CASSSWFKPRTSLDGYTF. The whole variable domain, remainder taken from reference TRBV5-4 and TRBJ1-2, is ETGVTQSPTHLIKTRGQQVTLRCSSQSGHNTVSWYQQALGQGPQFIFQYYREEENGRGNFPPRFSGLQFPNYSSELNVNALELDDSALYLCASSSWFKPRTSLDGYTFGSGTRLTVV.

The V call is TRBV10-3, the J call TRBJ2-7, with D perhaps TRBD2 (6 bases). The CDR3 extends over 14 amino acids. V was shortened by 4 bases and J by 1 base, with 11 bases between the two germline ends. Germline V CDR1 and CDR2: ENHRY, SYGVKD. The CDR3 is CAISGSGASYEQYF. The CDR3 DNA sequence: TGTGCCATCAGTGGTTCGGGAGCTTCCTACGAGCAGTACTTC.

DNA for the CDR3: TGTGCCAGCAGCCCGGGACAGGTCAAACACTATGGCTACACCTTC. It translates to CASSPGQVKHYGYTF. The rearrangement joins TRBV5-4 to TRBJ1-2, with 8 bases matching TRBD1. J was trimmed by 3 bases and V by 4 bases; bases with no gene match: 8. The germline gives CDR1 SGHNT, CDR2 YYREEE (reference sequence). This CDR3 has 15 residues.

The chain couples TRBV5-6 to TRBJ2-2; D is perhaps TRBD2 (5 bases). Germline assignment: CDR1 SGHDT and CDR2 YYEEEE. V was cut by 2 bases and J by 5 bases, with 13 bases left in between. The CDR3 runs 15 residues. DNA of the CDR3: TGTGCCAGCAGCTTTTTTAGTCGAGGGACCGGGGAGCTGTTTTTT. The encoded protein is CASSFFSRGTGELFF.

V and J are TRBV11-3 and TRBJ2-7; tentatively, D is TRBD2 (5 bases). Germline V lookup: CDR1 SGHNT, CDR2 YENEEA. The CDR3 is 14 residues long. Trimming took 7 bases from V and 3 from J, leaving 16 bases between them. The CDR3 DNA reads TGTGCCAGCACCTTCCGGGCAGGAGGCTACGAGCAGTACTTC. Its translation is CASTFRAGGYEQYF.

This rearrangement joins TRBV27 to TRBJ2-2; 8 nucleotides agree with TRBD1. Germline-derived CDR1 and CDR2 are MNHEY and SMNVEV (reference sequence). This CDR3 region has 17 residues. The V segment lost 6 bases and the J segment 5 bases; nucleotides outside the gene matches: 14. CDR3 in DNA: TGTGCCAGCAGCTTAGCTACCGGGACAGGACGGACCGGGGAGCTGTTTTTT. As protein: CASSLATGTGRTGELFF.

V is TRBV5-1 and J is TRBJ2-5, with 8 bases identical to TRBD1. The CDR3 length is 14 residues. Trimming cost V 4 bases and J 5 bases; bases outside gene matches: 7. The germline CDR1 and CDR2 sequences are SGHRS and YFSETQ. CDR3: CASSPGQVVETQYF. The CDR3 DNA sequence: TGCGCCAGCAGCCCGGGACAGGTAGTGGAGACCCAGTACTTC.

This clone was detected once. V gene TRBV5-4 combines with J gene TRBJ2-3, with D perhaps TRBD2 (5 bases). Germline V gene lookup returns CDR1 SGHNT and CDR2 YYREEE (reference sequence). V dropped 0 bases and J dropped 4 bases, with 15 bases sitting between them. This CDR3 is 16 amino acids long. CDR3 protein: CASSLDPGVSADTQYF. The CDR3 DNA follows: TGTGCCAGCAGCTTGGACCCCGGGGTATCGGCAGATACGCAGTATTTT.

This clone was detected only a few times. V gene TRBV5-1 combines with J gene TRBJ2-3, with D possibly TRBD1 on 6 matching bases. V was pared by 4 bases and J by 2 bases, with 14 bases between. The germline CDR1 and CDR2 sequences are SGHRS and YFSETQ. The CDR3 length is 15 residues. As DNA, the CDR3 is TGCGCCAGCAGCACCGTAACAGGGAACACAGATACGCAGTATTTT. It translates to CASSTVTGNTDTQYF.

Concerning this clone: One end of the junction varies from germline; a read error may be responsible. The V gene is TRBV7-9, the J gene TRBJ1-5; D may be TRBD1 (5 bases). CDR3 length: 13 residues. Germline values: CDR1 SEHNR, CDR2 FQNEAQ (reference sequence). The CDR3: CSSSLGGNQPQHF. The CDR3 nucleotides read TGTTCCAGCAGCTTGGGGGGGAATCAGCCCCAGCATTTT.

The chain is built from TRBV30 and TRBJ2-1; 7 bases map to TRBD2. CDR1 GTSNPN and CDR2 SVGIG come from the germline V gene (reference sequence). Trimming took 5 bases from V and 7 from J; bases not matched to a gene: 8. The length of the CDR3 is 13 residues. The CDR3: CAWDRASGNEQFF. Here the CDR3 DNA reads TGTGCCTGGGACCGGGCTAGCGGAAATGAGCAGTTCTTC.

The gene calls are TRBV19 and TRBJ2-7; D may be TRBD2 (6 bases). V was clipped by 1 base and J by 2 bases, with 12 bases between them. The germline gives CDR1 LNHDA, CDR2 SQIVND (reference sequence). CDR3 length: 15 amino acids. Written as DNA, the CDR3 is TGTGCCAGTAGTATAGGGACTACCAACCCCTACGAGCAGTACTTC. This sequence encodes CASSIGTTNPYEQYF. Complete variable domain (other parts from reference TRBV19 and TRBJ2-7): DGGITQSPKYLFRKEGQNVTLSCEQNLNHDAMYWYRQDPGQGLRLIYYSQIVNDFQKGDIAEGYSVSREKKESFPLTVTSAQKNPTAFYLCASSIGTTNPYEQYFGPGTRLTVT.